The 32 T cell receptor beta chains presented below share a single source sample, sequenced in a study of blood T cell repertoires in COVID-19. Assay: immunoSEQ multiplex PCR; the TCRdb copy retains only in-frame clones and omits some. The sample shows approximately 290,000 clones, roughly 90% of them seen only once. Sequencing input: peripheral blood. The source is a woman in her twenties or thirties with COVID-19, enrolled during active disease.

The chain couples TRBV7-9 to TRBJ1-1; D unclear. The ends were cut back, 8 bases at V and 7 bases at J, with 14 bases in the middle. Germline V CDR1 and CDR2: SEHNR, FQNEAQ (reference sequence). The CDR3 contains 12 residues. The CDR3 DNA is TGTGCCAGCGCAAGAGCGGATAATGAAGCTTTCTTT. Its protein product is CASARADNEAFF.

CDR3 loop: CAINQDTNNEQFF. The DNA of the CDR3 is TGTGCCATCAATCAGGACACTAACAATGAGCAGTTCTTC. The V and J genes are TRBV10-3 and TRBJ2-1, with D perhaps TRBD1 (5 bases). The CDR3 has 13 residues. V was trimmed by 7 bases and J by 5 bases, leaving 12 bases between them. Germline V gives CDR1 ENHRY, CDR2 SYGVKD.

The rearrangement joins TRBV27 to TRBJ2-2, with 7 bases that match TRBD1. Germline CDR1 is MNHEY and CDR2 is SMNVEV (reference sequence). The CDR3 totals 15 residues. V lost 4 bases, J lost 1 base, and 3 bases stayed unmatched. Written as DNA, the CDR3 is TGTGCCAGCAGTTCGGGACAGATGAACACCGGGGAGCTGTTTTTT. Translated: CASSSGQMNTGELFF.

V gene TRBV24-1 combines with J gene TRBJ1-5, with D unclear. The CDR3 totals 14 residues. The germline V and J ends were trimmed by 9 bases and 2 bases, with 13 bases remaining between them. The germline V gene encodes CDR1 KGHDR and CDR2 SFDVKD. The CDR3 protein is CATLGNGGNQPQHF. The CDR3 DNA follows: TGTGCCACCCTCGGGAACGGAGGCAATCAGCCCCAGCATTTT.

This clone was seen a single time. The rearrangement links TRBV9 to TRBJ1-2; TRBD1 agrees at 10 bases. The CDR3 loop spans 15 amino acids. Germline-derived CDR1 and CDR2 are SGDLS and YYNGEE. Trimming cost V 0 bases and J 6 bases; bases outside gene matches: 5. This CDR3 is CASSVAWTGGNGYTF. The CDR3 nucleotides are TGTGCCAGCAGCGTAGCCTGGACAGGGGGAAATGGCTACACCTTC.

The rearrangement joins TRBV6-6 to TRBJ1-3, with 8 bases lining up with TRBD1. CDR3 length: 16 residues. From germline, CDR1 is MNHNY and CDR2 SVGAGI (reference sequence). With V trimmed by 2 bases and J by 2 bases, 5 bases remained unmatched. CDR3 nucleotides: TGTGCCAGCAGTTACGGGAACAGGGGGACTGGAAACACCATATATTTT. This encodes CASSYGNRGTGNTIYF.

The genes are TRBV18 and TRBJ2-7, with 9 positions matching TRBD1. This CDR3 is built from 16 residues. V dropped 6 bases and J dropped 3; count of bases not matched to a gene: 12. Germline V CDR1 and CDR2: KGHSH, LQKENI. The CDR3: CASSSLPGTGIYEQYF. The CDR3 DNA is TGTGCCAGCTCCTCACTACCCGGGACAGGGATCTACGAGCAGTACTTC.

The chain recombines TRBV2 with TRBJ2-4, with no clear D. CDR1 SNHLY and CDR2 FYNNEI come from the germline V gene. CDR3 length equals 13 residues. The V gene lost 6 bases and the J gene lost 0 bases, with 6 bases spanning the gap. The CDR3 DNA follows: TGTGCCAGCAGGGGCGAAGCCAAAAACATTCAGTACTTC. Translating it yields CASRGEAKNIQYF.

This chain uses TRBV5-6 with TRBJ2-2, with TRBD1 identical over 7 bases. The CDR3 totals 16 residues. Per the germline V gene, CDR1 is SGHDT and CDR2 is YYEEEE. The V gene end was trimmed by 4 bases and the J gene end by 4 bases; junction bases not matched to a gene: 10. The CDR3 sequence: CASSPVGGVGTGELFF. As DNA, the CDR3 is TGTGCCAGCAGCCCAGTAGGGGGCGTCGGCACCGGGGAGCTGTTTTTT. Full variable domain (missing parts from reference TRBV5-6 and TRBJ2-2): DAGVTQSPTHLIKTRGQQVTLRCSPKSGHDTVSWYQQALGQGPQFIFQYYEEEERQRGNFPDRFSGHQFPNYSSELNVNALLLGDSALYLCASSPVGGVGTGELFFGEGSRLTVL.

The chain combines TRBV3-1 (or the pseudogene TRBV3-2) with TRBJ1-6; 9 bases line up with TRBD1. The trim removed 4 bases at V and 5 bases at J, leaving 6 bases unmatched. This CDR3 region has 16 residues. The germline V gene encodes CDR1 LGHDT and CDR2 YNNKEL (reference sequence). The CDR3 spells CASSRSTGGNNSPLHF. The CDR3 DNA follows: TGTGCCAGCAGCCGATCAACAGGGGGCAATAATTCACCCCTCCACTTT.

The chain combines TRBV28 with TRBJ1-1; D not certain. V was cut by 6 bases and J by 4 bases, with 18 bases left in between. This CDR3 is 15 amino acids long. CDR1 and CDR2 from the germline V gene are MDHEN and SYDVKM. The DNA of the CDR3 is TGTGCCAGCAGCCGAAACATAAAAAGAGGCACTGAAGCTTTCTTT. The encoded protein is CASSRNIKRGTEAFF.

The chain joins TRBV30 to TRBJ1-6, with D tentatively TRBD1 (5 bases). Trimming removed 4 bases at V and 5 bases at J, with 12 bases between. The CDR3 contains 14 residues. Germline CDR1 reads GTSNPN; CDR2 reads SVGIG (reference sequence). CDR3 nucleotide sequence: TGTGCCTGGACCCGGGGGGGAGATAATTCACCCCTCCACTTT. Amino acid sequence: CAWTRGGDNSPLHF.

This clone was detected once. Other nucleotide sequences from this sample produce the same CDR3. The rearrangement uses TRBV3-1 (or the pseudogene TRBV3-2) and TRBJ1-2, with unresolved D. The germline V gene encodes CDR1 LGHDT and CDR2 YNNKEL (reference sequence). The CDR3 spans 13 residues. Trimming left V 1 base short and J 5 bases short, with 8 bases between. The CDR3 bases are TGTGCCAGCAGCCAAGTAGGAGGTTATGGCTACACCTTC. This sequence encodes CASSQVGGYGYTF.

The rearrangement uses TRBV2 and TRBJ2-7, with 11 bases fitting TRBD2. The CDR3 runs 17 residues. The V segment lost 6 bases and the J segment 1 base; nucleotides outside the gene matches: 11. Per germline, CDR1 SNHLY and CDR2 FYNNEI. In nucleotides, the CDR3 is TGTGCCAGCAGGGCCGGGACTAGCGGATACTTTTCCTACGAGCAGTACTTC. Translated: CASRAGTSGYFSYEQYF.

CDR3 sequence (DNA): TGTGCCAGCAGTGAAGCCCCCGGGACACTCTACGAGCAGTACTTC. Amino acid sequence: CASSEAPGTLYEQYF. The V and J genes are TRBV2 and TRBJ2-7; TRBD1 is a possible D gene (6 bases). Germline assignment: CDR1 SNHLY and CDR2 FYNNEI. Trimming removed 0 bases at V and 3 bases at J, with 12 bases between. The CDR3 has 15 residues.

The chain couples TRBV6-5 to TRBJ2-6; 7 bases are a match to TRBD1. CDR3 length: 15 residues. Germline trimming cut 8 bases from V and 4 bases from J; bases unmatched to any gene: 8. Per germline, CDR1 MNHEY and CDR2 SVGAGI. DNA for the CDR3: TGTGCCAGCGGGGGCAGGGGGTACGGGGCCAACGTCCTGACTTTC. Translated: CASGGRGYGANVLTF.

The chain carries TRBV30 and TRBJ2-1; 8 nucleotides agree with TRBD2. The germline gives CDR1 GTSNPN, CDR2 SVGIG (reference sequence). The V and J ends lost 5 bases and 0 bases, in that order; junction bases with no gene match: 6. This CDR3 has 15 residues. The CDR3 nucleotides are TGTGCCTGGGACCCGAGCGGGAGCTCCTACAATGAGCAGTTCTTC. Its translation is CAWDPSGSSYNEQFF.

The V call is TRBV7-2, the J call TRBJ1-5; the match to TRBD1 covers 7 bases. CDR1 and CDR2 from the germline V gene are SGHTA and FQGNSA. This CDR3 comprises 15 residues. V dropped 1 base and J dropped 0; count of bases not matched to a gene: 0. The CDR3 region is CASSLDRGSNQPQHF. The CDR3 DNA sequence: TGTGCCAGCAGCTTAGACAGGGGTAGCAATCAGCCCCAGCATTTT.

The chain links TRBV9 to TRBJ1-2; 11 bases are a match to TRBD1. The CDR3 sequence is 18 residues long. Trimming cost V 0 bases and J 3 bases; bases outside gene matches: 10. Per the germline V gene, CDR1 is SGDLS and CDR2 is YYNGEE. CDR3 loop: CASSVVFSRTGGHYGYTF. The CDR3 DNA reads TGTGCCAGCAGCGTAGTGTTCTCTAGGACAGGGGGCCACTATGGCTACACCTTC.

This chain joins TRBV30 and TRBJ2-1; 10 positions match TRBD2. CDR1 GTSNPN and CDR2 SVGIG come from the germline V gene (reference sequence). CDR3 size: 15 residues. The junction had 10 bases not matched to a gene; V was cut back by 5 bases and J by 6 bases. CDR3 sequence (DNA): TGTGCCTGGGCCGTGGGACTAGCGATTAGCAATGAGCAGTTCTTC. It yields the protein CAWAVGLAISNEQFF.

The rearrangement uses TRBV3-1 (or the pseudogene TRBV3-2) and TRBJ1-3, with D hard to call. Between the trimmed V and J ends, which lost 4 bases and 0 bases, there was a span of 4 bases. The germline gives CDR1 LGHDT, CDR2 YNNKEL (reference sequence). The CDR3 contains 13 residues. In nucleotides, the CDR3 is TGTGCCAGCAGCCTCTCCTCTGGAAACACCATATATTTT. Its protein is CASSLSSGNTIYF.

The V gene is TRBV11-3, the J gene TRBJ1-2; D uncertain. Trimming removed 1 base from V and 8 bases from J, with 8 bases in between. This CDR3 is built from 12 residues. Germline-derived CDR1 and CDR2 are SGHNT and YENEEA. This CDR3 is CASSLGGDGYTF. The CDR3 DNA reads TGTGCCAGCAGCTTAGGTGGAGACGGCTACACCTTC.

The gene calls are TRBV6-5 and TRBJ1-4; 7 positions agree with TRBD1. The CDR3 covers 15 residues. After removal of 0 bases from V and 7 bases from J, the junction contained 5 bases not matched to a gene. The germline CDR1 and CDR2 sequences are MNHEY and SVGAGI. This chain's CDR3 is CASSYSTGSSEKLFF. The CDR3 DNA reads TGTGCCAGCAGTTACTCGACAGGGAGTAGTGAAAAACTGTTTTTT.

This clone was detected only once. This chain joins TRBV15 and TRBJ1-5, with D perhaps matching TRBD1 (5 bases). Germline V lookup: CDR1 LNHNV, CDR2 YYDKDF (reference sequence). The CDR3 is made up of 15 amino acids. The germline V and J ends were trimmed by 0 bases and 3 bases, with 9 bases remaining between them. CDR3 in DNA: TGTGCCACCAGCAGAGATTCACAGGTCAATCAGCCCCAGCATTTT. As protein: CATSRDSQVNQPQHF. The whole variable domain, filled in from reference TRBV15 and TRBJ1-5, reads DAMVIQNPRYQVTQFGKPVTLSCSQTLNHNVMYWYQQKSSQAPKLLFHYYDKDFNNEADTPDNFQSRRPNTSFCFLDIRSPGLGDTAMYLCATSRDSQVNQPQHFGDGTRLSIL.

With respect to this clone: One end of the junction does not line up with germline, which may come from a read error. The V call is TRBV11-2, the J call TRBJ2-7; the match to TRBD1 covers 9 bases. This CDR3 is built from 12 residues. Per germline, CDR1 SGHAT and CDR2 FQNNGV. CDR3 sequence reads: CASSPGTGLIEF. The CDR3 nucleotides are TGTGCCAGCAGCCCGGGGACAGGGCTTATCGAGTTC.

The chain combines TRBV28 with TRBJ1-5; no clear D gene. Trimming removed 2 bases at V and 7 bases at J, with 9 bases between. Germline CDR1 reads MDHEN; CDR2 reads SYDVKM. The CDR3 extends over 13 amino acids. CDR3 sequence reads: CASSLNRGQPQHF. Here the CDR3 DNA reads TGTGCCAGCAGTTTAAATCGTGGCCAGCCCCAGCATTTT.

V gene TRBV5-1 combines with J gene TRBJ1-5, with 12 bases matching TRBD1. The CDR3 extends over 15 amino acids. The V gene end was trimmed by 0 bases and the J gene end by 8 bases; junction bases not matched to a gene: 3. Per the germline V gene, CDR1 is SGHRS and CDR2 is YFSETQ. CDR3 protein: CASSLEGQGAEPQHF. The CDR3 nucleotides are TGCGCCAGCAGCTTGGAGGGACAGGGGGCAGAGCCCCAGCATTTT.

V usage is TRBV5-8 and J usage is TRBJ1-3; D remains unclear. The ends were cut back, 0 bases at V and 0 bases at J, with 19 bases in the middle. The CDR3 spans 19 residues. Germline-derived CDR1 and CDR2 are SGHTS and YDEGEE. The CDR3 spells CASSLVPRRRSFSGNTIYF. CDR3 sequence (DNA): TGTGCCAGCAGCTTGGTCCCGAGGAGGCGTTCCTTCTCTGGAAACACCATATATTTT.

The chain couples TRBV6-5 to TRBJ2-1; 8 bases are shared with TRBD2. The ends lost 8 bases at V and 7 bases at J; junction bases unmatched: 10. The CDR3 totals 14 residues. From germline, CDR1 is MNHEY and CDR2 SVGAGI. CDR3 residues: CASVASGSVNEQFF. In nucleotides, the CDR3 is TGTGCCAGCGTGGCCAGCGGGAGTGTGAATGAGCAGTTCTTC.

The chain joins TRBV4-1 to TRBJ2-3, with D tentatively TRBD2 (5 bases). CDR1 is MGHRA and CDR2 is YSYEKL in the germline V gene. The CDR3 contains 14 residues. V was clipped by 2 bases and J by 2 bases, with 8 bases between them. This CDR3 reads CASSQIAPTDTQYF. The DNA for the CDR3 is TGCGCCAGCAGCCAAATAGCGCCCACAGATACGCAGTATTTT.

The chain carries TRBV28 and TRBJ2-1, with D maybe TRBD2 (6 bases). The CDR3 runs 15 residues. The V gene lost 5 bases and the J gene lost 4 bases, with 15 bases spanning the gap. The V gene's germline CDR1 is MDHEN and CDR2 SYDVKM. DNA for the CDR3: TGTGCCAGCAGTAGACTAGGTCAAACTTACAATGAGCAGTTCTTC. Translated: CASSRLGQTYNEQFF.

The chain links TRBV9 to TRBJ2-2; 7 nucleotides match TRBD1. The CDR3 extends over 13 amino acids. From germline, CDR1 is SGDLS and CDR2 YYNGEE. With 9 bases clipped from V and 5 bases from J, the junction kept 7 bases outside the gene matches. Written as DNA, the CDR3 is TGTGCCACCCGACAGGGTAGGACCGGGGAGCTGTTTTTT. Translating it yields CATRQGRTGELFF. Using reference TRBV9 and TRBJ2-2 for the parts outside the CDR3, the full variable domain is DSGVTQTPKHLITATGQRVTLRCSPRSGDLSVYWYQQSLDQGLQFLIQYYNGEERAKGNILERFSAQQFPDLHSELNLSSLELGDSALYFCATRQGRTGELFFGEGSRLTVL.